A selection of T cell receptor beta chains follows, all from one sample in a study of blood T cells in healthy people across ages. TCRdb reprocessed the 5' RACE reads with MiXCR, giving one entry per CDR3 protein. The sample includes fewer than 800,000 distinct CDR3 sequences, approximately 21% of them seen just once. Sequencing input: blood. Every receptor here comes from a man in his 70s in good health. Each CDR3 is given with its conserved first and last residue. Each record gives: clone size, D gene, CDR3 length, J gene, V gene, CDR3 DNA, CDR3 protein. A D gene is named only where the DNA matches it firmly. Clone size, where shown, is once, few, many, or a class for clones that have expanded.

size: NA; D: NA; length: 13; J: TRBJ2-7; V: TRBV3-1; DNA: TGTGCCAGCAGCCAAGCTCAAACCTACGAGCAGTACTTC; CDR3: CASSQAQTYEQYF
size: NA; D: NA; length: 14; J: TRBJ2-7; V: TRBV7-3; DNA: TGTGCCAGCAGCTTAAATGCAGGGTACTACGAGCAGTACTTC; CDR3: CASSLNAGYYEQYF
size: many; D: NA; length: 17; J: TRBJ2-1; V: TRBV28; DNA: TGTGCCAGCACTTCCATGTTGGGGAATGAATGGGGCAATGAGCAGTTCTTC; CDR3: CASTSMLGNEWGNEQFF
size: NA; D: NA; length: 17; J: TRBJ2-1; V: TRBV7-8; DNA: TGTGCCAGCAGCTCATGGTGGACACAGAGCTCCTACAATGAGCAGTTCTTC; CDR3: CASSSWWTQSSYNEQFF
size: NA; D: TRBD2; length: 17; J: TRBJ2-5; V: TRBV7-6; DNA: TGTGCCAGCAGCTTAACCCTAGCGGGAGCAGCTCAAGAGACCCAGTACTTC; CDR3: CASSLTLAGAAQETQYF
size: NA; D: NA; length: 14; J: TRBJ1-4; V: TRBV20-1; DNA: TGCAGTGCTAGATTTCCGCCGGGGAATGAAAAACTGTTTTTT; CDR3: CSARFPPGNEKLFF
size: NA; D: NA; length: 13; J: TRBJ2-1; V: TRBV12-5; DNA: TGTGCTAGTGGCCCCCCCAGCAGGGATGAGCAGTTCTTC; CDR3: CASGPPSRDEQFF
size: NA; D: TRBD2; length: 18; J: TRBJ2-3; V: TRBV20-1; DNA: TGCAGTGCGAGAGAAACAGGGACTAGCGGGAGTGGCACAGATACGCAGTATTTT; CDR3: CSARETGTSGSGTDTQYF
size: few; D: NA; length: 15; J: TRBJ1-2; V: TRBV20-1; DNA: TGCAGTGCTACCGCACAGGGCTATATACATCATGGCTACACCTTC; CDR3: CSATAQGYIHHGYTF
size: few; D: NA; length: 15; J: TRBJ1-5; V: TRBV28; DNA: TGTGCCAGCAGTTTACAGGGGAATGGCAATCAGCCCCAGCATTTT; CDR3: CASSLQGNGNQPQHF
size: few; D: TRBD2; length: 13; J: TRBJ2-2; V: TRBV28; DNA: TGTGCCACCAGCCTAGCGGGAGCCGGGGAGCTGTTTTTT; CDR3: CATSLAGAGELFF
size: NA; D: NA; length: 13; J: TRBJ1-2; V: TRBV29-1; DNA: TGCAGCGTCCTCGGTGGTACTAGCTATGGCTACACCTTC; CDR3: CSVLGGTSYGYTF
size: few; D: NA; length: 17; J: TRBJ2-1; V: TRBV7-3; DNA: TGTGCCAGCAGCCCTAGGGTCGAAACCGGGACTTTCAATGAGCAGTTCTTC; CDR3: CASSPRVETGTFNEQFF
size: few; D: NA; length: 14; J: TRBJ2-1; V: TRBV11-2; DNA: TGTGCCAGCTCTCTTTGGGATTTAAGGAAAGAGCAGTTCTTC; CDR3: CASSLWDLRKEQFF
size: many; D: NA; length: 14; J: TRBJ2-3; V: TRBV7-2; DNA: TGTGCCAGCAGCTTCCAACTAGCAACAGATACGCAGTATTTT; CDR3: CASSFQLATDTQYF
size: NA; D: NA; length: 10; J: TRBJ1-1; V: TRBV29-1; DNA: TGCAGCGTTGAGGCAGCTGAAGCTTTCTTT; CDR3: CSVEAAEAFF